The 11 T cell receptor beta chains given below trace back to one sample, sequenced in a study of shared clonotypes between healthy human individuals (dated by TCRdb to 2018 to 2020). Library method: the immunoSEQ multiplex PCR assay. TCRdb stores this immuneACCESS table with in-frame sequences only. Part of the clones is absent; in the studies checked, under half of the shortfall reflects unresolved V genes, and no reason is known for the rest. The sample table contains hundreds of thousands of clones; only one count was recorded for roughly three quarters of them. The top ten clones comprise about 13% of the sample. Input material: PBMCs. The receptor source for this set is a woman in her thirties or forties in good health. Some clones in this sample may be carry-over from other donors' samples.

V gene TRBV5-1 combines with J gene TRBJ2-7; TRBD1 agrees at 11 bases. After removal of 3 bases from V and 6 bases from J, the junction contained 5 bases not matched to a gene. The CDR3 is 14 residues long. Germline CDR1 reads SGHRS; CDR2 reads YFSETQ. In nucleotides, the CDR3 is TGCGCCAGCAGCTCGCGGACAGGGGGCGCCGAGCAGTACTTC. This sequence encodes CASSSRTGGAEQYF.

This clone was seen a handful of times. The CDR3 ends on some other residue instead of the conserved phenylalanine or tryptophan, so this is likely a read error. The DNA is left out, because the CDR3 cannot be placed on it with certainty; the CDR3 is given as TCRdb lists it. The chain joins TRBV28 to TRBJ2-7; the table's D call, TRBD2, has no DNA check behind it. Termini included, the CDR3 measures 11 amino acids. Germline V gene sequence: CDR1 MDHEN, CDR2 SYDVKM. The CDR3 sequence: CASSSVGRPNL.

The chain carries TRBV19 and TRBJ2-1; D may be TRBD1 or TRBD2 (5 bases each). V lost 1 base and J 0 bases, leaving 16 bases between the germline ends. CDR3 length equals 18 residues. Germline V gene data show CDR1 as LNHDA and CDR2 as SQIVND (reference sequence). The CDR3 nucleotides read TGTGCCAGTAGTATAGTTTTTGGTGGGGACGGCTCCTACAATGAGCAGTTCTTC. Protein product: CASSIVFGGDGSYNEQFF.

CDR3 region: CASSRKGYEQYF. The CDR3 nucleotides read TGTGCCAGCAGCCGTAAGGGCTACGAGCAGTACTTC. The chain is built from TRBV2 and TRBJ2-7, with D unclear. V lost 6 bases, J lost 3 bases, and 9 bases lay in between. Germline V gives CDR1 SNHLY, CDR2 FYNNEI. The CDR3 sequence is 12 residues long.

A word on this clone: Other nucleotide sequences in the sample specify the same CDR3. CDR3 loop: CAWRLAGSTDTQYF. The CDR3, as DNA: TGTGCCTGGAGGTTAGCGGGGAGCACAGATACGCAGTATTTT. J is TRBJ2-3 and V is TRBV30; TRBD2 aligns across 8 bases. Germline CDR1 reads GTSNPN; CDR2 reads SVGIG (reference sequence). V lost 3 bases to trimming and J lost 0 bases; unmatched junction nucleotides: 2. CDR3 size: 14 residues. The full variable domain, rest sourced from reference TRBV30 and TRBJ2-3, is SQTIHQWPATLVQPVGSPLSLECTVEGTSNPNLYWYRQAAGRGLQLLFYSVGIGQISSEVPQNLSASRPQDRQFILSSKKLLLSDSGFYLCAWRLAGSTDTQYFGPGTRLTVL.

The chain joins TRBV7-2 to TRBJ1-5; 8 bases line up with TRBD1. This CDR3 is built from 16 residues. The junction had 7 bases not matched to a gene; V was cut back by 5 bases and J by 1 base. Germline CDR1 SGHTA, CDR2 FQGNSA. The CDR3 nucleotides are TGTGCCAGCAGCAGCAGGGGGCAGGGGAGCAATCAGCCCCAGCATTTT. Protein product: CASSSRGQGSNQPQHF.

The chain combines TRBV5-1 with TRBJ1-2; D not certain. The V end lost 7 bases, the J end lost 1 base, and 8 bases lay between the germline ends. Germline CDR1 SGHRS, CDR2 YFSETQ. CDR3 size: 12 residues. CDR3 coding DNA: TGCGCCAGCCGCGGGATTAACTATGGCTACACCTTC. Its translation is CASRGINYGYTF.

This clone was recorded only once. The chain couples TRBV7-3 to TRBJ2-3; D might be TRBD1 (6 bases). V was cut by 3 bases and J by 3 bases, with 10 bases left in between. This CDR3 is 14 amino acids long. CDR1 and CDR2 from the germline V gene are SGHTA and FQGTGA. The CDR3: CASSLDRRTDTQYF. Written as DNA, the CDR3 is TGTGCCAGCAGCTTGGACAGAAGAACAGATACGCAGTATTTT.

The gene calls are TRBV7-3 and TRBJ2-3; maybe TRBD2 (6 bases). Germline values: CDR1 SGHTA, CDR2 FQGTGA. The CDR3 length is 15 residues. Trimming stripped 1 base from V and 2 bases from J, with 10 bases between. The CDR3 region is CASSLIAGNTDTQYF. CDR3 nucleotides: TGTGCCAGCAGCTTAATCGCGGGGAACACAGATACGCAGTATTTT.

This clone was seen a single time. V gene TRBV28 combines with J gene TRBJ2-3; 8 bases are a match to TRBD2. There are 14 residues in the CDR3. Germline lookup yields CDR1 MDHEN and CDR2 SYDVKM. Germline trimming cut 7 bases from V and 4 bases from J; bases unmatched to any gene: 7. The CDR3 sequence: CASKLAGHSDTQYF. DNA of the CDR3: TGTGCCAGCAAGCTAGCGGGCCATTCAGATACGCAGTATTTT. Full variable domain (rest looked up from reference TRBV28 and TRBJ2-3): DVKVTQSSRYLVKRTGEKVFLECVQDMDHENMFWYRQDPGLGLRLIYFSYDVKMKEKGDIPEGYSVSREKKERFSLILESASTNQTSMYLCASKLAGHSDTQYFGPGTRLTVL.

This chain connects TRBV4-1 to TRBJ2-2, with unresolved D. The germline V gene encodes CDR1 MGHRA and CDR2 YSYEKL. V lost 5 bases to trimming and J lost 3 bases, with 16 bases between them. This CDR3 has 16 residues. Here the CDR3 DNA reads TGCGCCAGCAGCAAAGGACCATCAAGGGACACCGGGGAGCTGTTTTTT. Its protein product is CASSKGPSRDTGELFF.